These 17 T cell receptor beta chains came from one sample sequenced in a study of T cell repertoires in ileal Crohn's disease. Sequenced by immunoSEQ multiplex PCR; TCRdb stores in-frame clones only, minus some. Of some 30,000 clones listed, roughly 77% are singletons. Sequencing input: ileal tissue. Receptors originate from an adult with Crohn's disease.

The chain couples TRBV6-1 to TRBJ2-3, with D possibly TRBD2 on 6 matching bases. The CDR3 length is 14 residues. CDR1 and CDR2 (germline): MNHNS, SASEGT. Deletions cut 7 bases from V and 0 bases from J, with 11 bases between. This chain's CDR3 is CASTEGLSTDTQYF. In DNA form, the CDR3 reads TGTGCCAGCACGGAGGGGTTGAGCACAGATACGCAGTATTTT.

This clone came up a few times. The V and J genes are TRBV10-3 and TRBJ2-5; 11 bases align to TRBD2. CDR1 and CDR2 (germline): ENHRY, SYGVKD. J was trimmed by 5 bases and V by 3 bases; bases with no gene match: 5. The CDR3 sequence is 15 residues long. The CDR3 spells CAISDLAGGWETQYF. Here the CDR3 DNA reads TGTGCCATCAGTGACCTAGCGGGGGGCTGGGAGACCCAGTACTTC.

This rearrangement joins TRBV21-1 to TRBJ2-7; the D call in the table, TRBD2, was not verified against the DNA. TRBV21-1 is described as a pseudogene. The CDR3 runs to 15 residues. Here the CDR3 DNA reads TGTGCCAGCAGCAAAGGACCGCGGAGCTCCTACGGGCAGTACTTC. This encodes CASSKGPRSSYGQYF.

This clone was observed a few times. The chain is built from TRBV5-1 and TRBJ1-2, with D maybe TRBD1 (5 bases). This CDR3 region has 11 residues. The ends were cut back, 7 bases at V and 2 bases at J, with 6 bases in the middle. Germline assignment: CDR1 SGHRS and CDR2 YFSETQ. The CDR3 is CASGGNYGYTF. CDR3 sequence (DNA): TGCGCCAGCGGGGGGAACTATGGCTACACCTTC.

The chain carries TRBV19 and TRBJ1-2; D is possibly TRBD1 (6 bases). CDR1 is LNHDA and CDR2 is SQIVND in the germline V gene (reference sequence). Trimming took off 5 bases at V and 5 bases at J, with 18 bases between the two ends. This CDR3 contains 15 residues. The CDR3 is CASSERGGQVYGYTF. The CDR3 region has the DNA TGTGCCAGTAGTGAAAGGGGGGGACAAGTTTATGGCTACACCTTC.

This clone has only a few counts. The V gene is TRBV6-4, the J gene TRBJ2-3; 12 nucleotides agree with TRBD2. J gave up 1 base and V 4 bases, and 0 bases lay outside the gene matches. The germline CDR1 and CDR2 sequences are MRHNA and SNTAGT. The CDR3 is 15 residues long. The CDR3 DNA follows: TGTGCCAGCAGTGGGACTAGCGGGGGCACAGATACGCAGTATTTT. It specifies CASSGTSGGTDTQYF.

The CDR3 reads CASSFGSYQVNTEAFF. In DNA form, the CDR3 reads TGTGCCAGCAGCTTTGGGTCTTACCAGGTAAACACTGAAGCTTTCTTT. The genes are TRBV12-1 and TRBJ1-1; no check of the table's D call, TRBD1, against the DNA was made. TRBV12-1 is annotated as a pseudogene. The CDR3 spans 16 residues.

The chain is built from TRBV9 and TRBJ1-1; D is possibly TRBD1 (5 bases). Trimming shortened V by 3 bases and J by 12 bases, and 21 bases separated the two germline ends. Per germline, CDR1 SGDLS and CDR2 YYNGEE. This CDR3 is 14 amino acids long. The CDR3 sequence: CASSDEVDSTITFF. CDR3 DNA sequence: TGTGCCAGCAGCGACGAAGTTGACAGTACGATAACTTTCTTT.

The chain has TRBV5-1 and TRBJ2-3; the match to TRBD2 covers 11 bases. The J segment lost 0 bases and the V segment lost 3 bases, leaving 6 bases of the junction unmatched. Germline CDR1 is SGHRS and CDR2 is YFSETQ. The CDR3 is 17 residues long. CDR3 in amino acids: CASSSSTSGGSTDTQYF. CDR3 nucleotides: TGCGCCAGCAGCTCATCAACTAGCGGGGGTAGCACAGATACGCAGTATTTT.

In DNA form, the CDR3 reads TGTGCCAGCAGCGAATTAGCTCAGCCCCAGCATTTT. Amino acids: CASSELAQPQHF. The chain has TRBV7-8 and TRBJ1-5; D is unresolved. Trimming took off 5 bases at V and 6 bases at J, with 8 bases between the two ends. CDR1 and CDR2 from the germline V gene are SGHVS and FQNEAQ. This CDR3 is built from 12 residues.

V is TRBV12-5 and J is TRBJ2-1; a weak D match, TRBD1 (6 bases). V dropped 7 bases and J dropped 10 bases, with 14 bases sitting between them. CDR3 length equals 12 residues. Per germline, CDR1 LGHNT and CDR2 FRNRAP. CDR3 loop: CASAQGHLEQFF. In DNA, the CDR3 is TGTGCTAGTGCCCAGGGGCATTTGGAGCAGTTCTTC.

The genes are TRBV6-5 and TRBJ1-5; D ambiguous. V shed 6 bases and J shed 2 bases, with 14 bases lying between them. Germline loops: CDR1 MNHEY, CDR2 SVGAGI. This CDR3 has 15 residues. The CDR3 loop reads CASSHSRFRNQPQHF. DNA for the CDR3: TGTGCCAGCAGCCACAGCAGGTTCCGCAATCAGCCCCAGCATTTT.

This clone turned up a few times. The genes are TRBV2 and TRBJ2-3; weak D call: TRBD2 (6 bases). Between the trimmed V and J ends, which lost 2 bases and 4 bases, there was a span of 13 bases. The CDR3 extends over 15 amino acids. The germline gives CDR1 SNHLY, CDR2 FYNNEI. In DNA form, the CDR3 reads TGTGCCAGCAGTGAATCGTTAGTAGCGGCAGATACGCAGTATTTT. Translated: CASSESLVAADTQYF.

The rearrangement links TRBV9 to TRBJ2-7, with 7 positions matching TRBD1. V shed 4 bases, J shed 3 bases, and the junction held 10 bases outside the gene matches. CDR1 is SGDLS, CDR2 YYNGEE, per germline. The CDR3 spans 15 residues. CDR3 sequence: CASSPQPGQIYEQYF. CDR3 nucleotide sequence: TGTGCCAGCAGCCCCCAACCGGGACAGATCTACGAGCAGTACTTC.

This clone was seen more than once but under ten times. J is TRBJ2-2 and V is TRBV5-1; D gene uncertain. Between the trimmed V and J ends, which lost 4 bases and 6 bases, there was a span of 7 bases. The germline V gene has CDR1 SGHRS and CDR2 YFSETQ. There are 12 residues in the CDR3. The CDR3 loop is CASSRTPGELFF. Written as DNA, the CDR3 is TGCGCCAGCAGCCGAACTCCCGGGGAGCTGTTTTTT.

This chain connects TRBV19 to TRBJ2-7, with TRBD1 matching 10 bases. V shed 5 bases and J 3 bases; nucleotides not matched to a gene: 4. The germline CDR1 and CDR2 sequences are LNHDA and SQIVND (reference sequence). The CDR3 covers 14 residues. CDR3 in DNA: TGTGCCAGTAGTCCATGGACAGGGGGCTACGAGCAGTACTTC. The encoded protein is CASSPWTGGYEQYF. The whole variable domain, filled in from reference TRBV19 and TRBJ2-7, reads DGGITQSPKYLFRKEGQNVTLSCEQNLNHDAMYWYRQDPGQGLRLIYYSQIVNDFQKGDIAEGYSVSREKKESFPLTVTSAQKNPTAFYLCASSPWTGGYEQYFGPGTRLTVT.

For the CDR3, the DNA is TGCGCCAGCAGCCGAGACAGGGGGATAAGGGAGCAGTACTTC. Protein: CASSRDRGIREQYF. This rearrangement joins TRBV4-3 to TRBJ2-7; 9 nucleotides line up with TRBD1. The CDR3 runs to 14 residues. V was clipped by 4 bases and J by 7 bases; unmatched bases: 8. Germline V CDR1 and CDR2: LGHNA, YSLEER.